The text below deals with one T cell receptor (beta chain). The data are from a study of blood T cell repertoires in COVID-19. Study background: Whether acute or convalescent, the COVID-19 samples came from the United States, Italy and Spain. Sources were T cells, B-cell-depleted T cells, or PBMCs; the material itself was cDNA or gDNA.

Per the study methods: Estimation of nucleated cell counts was performed using reference gene primer amplification. Here immunoSEQ multiplex PCR was the method, and the copy in TCRdb shows in-frame clones only, minus some. V and J calls and clone size follow that table, whereas D and trimming were derived from the DNA. The sample has around 46,000 clones, roughly 82% seen once; the top ten hold roughly 7.3%. CDR3 length: 14 amino acids. From germline, CDR1 is MNHEY and CDR2 SMNVEV (reference sequence). Germline trimming cut 5 bases from V and 4 bases from J; bases unmatched to any gene: 4. The TCR comes from a man in his forties with acute or convalescent COVID-19. The rearrangement links TRBV27 to TRBJ2-3; 9 bases match TRBD2. The material sequenced was peripheral blood. CDR3 nucleotides: TGTGCCAGCAGTGCCGCGGGGGGGCCAGATACGCAGTATTTT. This translates into CASSAAGGPDTQYF.